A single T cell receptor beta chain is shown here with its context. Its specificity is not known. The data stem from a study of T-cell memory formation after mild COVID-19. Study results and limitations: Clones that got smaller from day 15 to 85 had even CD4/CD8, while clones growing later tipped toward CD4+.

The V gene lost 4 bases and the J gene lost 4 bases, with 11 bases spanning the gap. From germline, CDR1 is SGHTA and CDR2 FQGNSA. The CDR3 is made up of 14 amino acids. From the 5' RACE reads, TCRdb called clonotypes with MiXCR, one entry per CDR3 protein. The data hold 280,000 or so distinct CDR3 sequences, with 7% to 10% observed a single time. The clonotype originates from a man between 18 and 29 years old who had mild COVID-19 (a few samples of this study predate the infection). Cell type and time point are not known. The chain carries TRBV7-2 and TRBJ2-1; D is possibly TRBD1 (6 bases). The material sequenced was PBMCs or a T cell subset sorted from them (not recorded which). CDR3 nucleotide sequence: TGTGCCAGCAGCTCCCGGGACACATACAATGAGCAGTTCTTC. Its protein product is CASSSRDTYNEQFF.